This T cell receptor (beta chain) was obtained from a study of human T cells and chemical hapten exposure. CDR1 is ENHRY, CDR2 SYGVKD, per germline. The junction had 9 bases not matched to a gene; V was cut back by 6 bases and J by 1 base. The CDR3 has 18 residues. As regards this clonotype: Its antigen is still unknown.

The starting material, unfractionated whole blood, was used for total RNA extraction. Whole-study results and caveats: Following DPC sensitization, TCRs present above 1 in 1000 frequency showed no change.

TCRdb used MiXCR to reprocess the 5' RACE reads, holding one entry per CDR3 protein. The sample has about 81,000 distinct CDR3 sequences, under 10% seen once. The chain recombines TRBV10-3 with TRBJ2-3; TRBD2 matches at 14 bases. The receptor comes from a male donor in good health. CDR3 protein: CAISRTSGGSLGTDTQYF. Here the CDR3 DNA reads TGTGCCATCAGCCGGACTAGCGGGGGGTCATTGGGCACAGATACGCAGTATTTT.